Presented here are 21 T cell receptor beta chains from one specimen sequenced in a study of T cells in Graves' hyperthyroidism and ophthalmopathy. What was amplified from RNA transcripts were TCR beta CDR3 regions. Primed by the HTBI set, a first-round RT-PCR was run on the TCR CDR3. TCRdb recomputed calls from the multiplex PCR reads with MiXCR, one row per CDR3 protein. The data hold around 760,000 distinct CDR3 sequences, with over 35% observed a single time. Material: blood. The receptor set was obtained from a woman aged 40 to 50 with Graves' hyperthyroidism.

The chain uses TRBV12-3 or TRBV12-4 and TRBJ2-7, with 8 bases lining up with TRBD1. The V gene end was trimmed by 4 bases and the J gene end by 2 bases; junction bases not matched to a gene: 7. The CDR3 length is 15 residues. The chain's CDR3 is CASSSQDRATYEQYF. CDR3 nucleotides: TGTGCCAGCAGTTCTCAGGACAGGGCGACCTACGAGCAGTACTTC.

This clonotype was seen repeatedly, ten times or more. This rearrangement joins TRBV19 to TRBJ1-5, with D unclear. The V gene's germline CDR1 is LNHDA and CDR2 SQIVND (reference sequence). This CDR3 comprises 13 residues. V was shortened by 7 bases and J by 7 bases, with 14 bases between the two germline ends. In DNA form, the CDR3 reads TGTGCCAGTATGGAGGCAGAGGAACAGCCCCAGCATTTT. Protein sequence: CASMEAEEQPQHF.

This chain links TRBV5-6 with TRBJ2-5; no definite D call. The CDR3 contains 15 residues. The germline V and J ends were trimmed by 0 bases and 3 bases, with 12 bases remaining between them. The germline CDR1 and CDR2 sequences are SGHDT and YYEEEE. Here the CDR3 reads CASSLAYGRKETQYF. CDR3 DNA sequence: TGTGCCAGCAGCTTGGCCTATGGGCGGAAAGAGACCCAGTACTTC.

This clonotype was recorded at least ten times. The V gene is TRBV4-1, the J gene TRBJ2-7; D may be TRBD1 or TRBD2 (5 bases each). This CDR3 is built from 13 residues. Trimming cost V 0 bases and J 5 bases, with 8 bases left between them. Looked up from germline, CDR1 is MGHRA and CDR2 is YSYEKL. CDR3 DNA: TGCGCCAGCAGCCAAGACGTGGGACACGAGCAGTACTTC. Residues: CASSQDVGHEQYF.

The table lists this clonotype with many counts. The genes are TRBV29-1 and TRBJ2-7; possibly TRBD1 for D (6 bases). Germline V gene sequence: CDR1 SQVTM, CDR2 ANQGSEA. V was shortened by 4 bases and J by 6 bases, with 25 bases between the two germline ends. This CDR3 is built from 16 residues. CDR3 protein: CSVALRPGALPGEQYF. DNA for the CDR3: TGCAGCGTTGCGTTACGTCCAGGGGCCCTTCCGGGCGAGCAGTACTTC.

This clonotype came up a few times. Just one base apart from a much larger clone, this may be a read error. This sequence joins TRBV10-2 and TRBJ1-1, with D uncertain. Germline V lookup: CDR1 WSHSY, CDR2 SAAADI. This CDR3 is built from 13 residues. V was shortened by 9 bases and J by 7 bases, with 18 bases between the two germline ends. The CDR3 DNA sequence: TGCGCCAGTTGTAGCCCGGACGGTTTTGAAGCTTTCTTT. As protein: CASCSPDGFEAFF.

This chain links TRBV5-8 with TRBJ2-5; D is perhaps TRBD2 (7 bases). Trimming took off 2 bases at V and 5 bases at J, with 16 bases between the two ends. Germline V gives CDR1 SGHTS, CDR2 YDEGEE. The CDR3 runs 15 residues. The CDR3 DNA is TGTGCCAGCAGCTTCCGGCGGGGGCGCGGGGAGACCCAGTACTTC. This gives the protein CASSFRRGRGETQYF.

V and J are TRBV12-3 or TRBV12-4 and TRBJ1-4; no definite D call. V was pared by 5 bases and J by 3 bases, with 16 bases between. The CDR3 runs to 16 residues. CDR3 sequence: CASSLTSAGANEKLFF. DNA of the CDR3: TGTGCCAGCAGTCTAACTTCTGCGGGAGCTAATGAAAAACTGTTTTTT.

This clonotype was detected ten times or more. J is TRBJ1-4 and V is TRBV24-1; 9 nucleotides line up with TRBD1. J lost 6 bases, V lost 4 bases, and 5 bases had no gene match. This CDR3 spans 15 amino acids. From germline, CDR1 is KGHDR and CDR2 SFDVKD. CDR3 sequence: CATSDPGQGDEKLFF. The CDR3 bases are TGTGCCACCAGTGACCCGGGACAGGGCGATGAAAAACTGTTTTTT.

The chain uses TRBV29-1 and TRBJ1-1; no clear D gene. Trimming pared 3 bases from V and 2 bases from J, leaving 10 bases between. The CDR3 sequence is 13 residues long. The germline V gene encodes CDR1 SQVTM and CDR2 ANQGSEA. Written as DNA, the CDR3 is TGCAGCGTTGATTGGCCACCCAACACTGAAGCTTTCTTT. Protein sequence: CSVDWPPNTEAFF. The full variable domain, with the rest looked up from reference TRBV29-1 and TRBJ1-1, is SAVISQKPSRDICQRGTSLTIQCQVDSQVTMMFWYRQQPGQSLTLIATANQGSEATYESGFVIDKFPISRPNLTFSTLTVSNMSPEDSSIYLCSVDWPPNTEAFFGQGTRLTVV.

In its sample, this clonotype was seen many times. This chain connects TRBV16 to TRBJ1-5; possible D gene TRBD1, 6 bases. Per the germline V gene, CDR1 is KGHSY and CDR2 is FQNENV. V shed 0 bases and J shed 3 bases, with 9 bases lying between them. This CDR3 spans 15 amino acids. For the CDR3, the DNA is TGTGCCAGCAGCCAATCAGGACAGCACAATCAGCCCCAGCATTTT. This translates into CASSQSGQHNQPQHF.

This clonotype was counted only a few times. The chain carries TRBV12-3 or TRBV12-4 and TRBJ2-7, with 9 bases lining up with TRBD2. The CDR3 length is 14 residues. Trimming removed 6 bases from V and 2 bases from J; junction bases left unmatched: 5. CDR3 DNA sequence: TGTGCCAGCAGAGGACTAGCGACTCCCTACGAGCAGTACTTC. Amino acid sequence: CASRGLATPYEQYF.

This chain connects TRBV4-3 to TRBJ1-5; D not resolved. The CDR3 loop spans 16 amino acids. V gave up 1 base and J gave up 9 bases, with 19 bases separating them. In germline, CDR1 is LGHNA, CDR2 YSLEER. DNA for the CDR3: TGCGCCAGCAGCCAAGCCCCCCTTGGCCGCCGGTGGCCCCAGCATTTT. Amino acid sequence: CASSQAPLGRRWPQHF.

The chain joins TRBV7-2 to TRBJ1-5; D is ambiguous. Germline V gives CDR1 SGHTA, CDR2 FQGNSA. The CDR3 totals 16 residues. Trimming pared 5 bases from V and 0 bases from J, leaving 14 bases between. The CDR3 loop reads CASSPYRINSNQPQHF. In DNA, the CDR3 is TGTGCCAGCAGCCCGTATAGGATTAATAGCAATCAGCCCCAGCATTTT.

The chain recombines TRBV14 with TRBJ2-3, with D tentatively TRBD2 (6 bases). Trimming left V 4 bases short and J 2 bases short, with 10 bases between. The CDR3 extends over 14 amino acids. Germline V gives CDR1 SGHDN, CDR2 FVKESK. The CDR3 bases are TGTGCCAGCAGCCCTGCGGGACTCACAGATACGCAGTATTTT. It is translated as CASSPAGLTDTQYF.

This clonotype was recorded a few times. The V and J genes are TRBV6-2 or TRBV6-3 and TRBJ2-7; TRBD1 aligns across 11 bases. CDR3 length: 14 residues. In germline, CDR1 is MNHEY, CDR2 SVGEGT. With V trimmed by 1 base and J by 6 bases, 2 bases remained unmatched. The chain's CDR3 is CASSYFGTGGEQYF. CDR3 DNA: TGTGCCAGCAGTTACTTCGGGACAGGGGGCGAGCAGTACTTC.

The genes are TRBV24-1 and TRBJ2-3, with D unclear. Germline V CDR1 and CDR2: KGHDR, SFDVKD. Trimming removed 5 bases from V and 2 bases from J, with 10 bases in between. This CDR3 region has 14 residues. The CDR3 region is CATSGPGNTDTQYF. Written as DNA, the CDR3 is TGTGCCACCAGTGGTCCGGGCAACACAGATACGCAGTATTTT.

The gene calls are TRBV7-2 and TRBJ2-7, with TRBD1 identical over 11 bases. The CDR3 length is 15 residues. The ends lost 1 base at V and 4 bases at J; junction bases unmatched: 3. Germline V gene lookup returns CDR1 SGHTA and CDR2 FQGNSA. The chain's CDR3 is CASSLDGTGGYEQYF. CDR3 nucleotide sequence: TGTGCCAGCAGCTTAGACGGGACAGGGGGGTACGAGCAGTACTTC.

This clonotype was seen ten or more times. The chain links TRBV7-9 to TRBJ1-1; no firm D call. CDR3 length: 11 residues. V lost 5 bases and J 11 bases, leaving 12 bases between the germline ends. Germline lookup yields CDR1 SEHNR and CDR2 FQNEAQ (reference sequence). The CDR3 nucleotides read TGTGCCAGCAGCCCGGAGTATGTCGCTTTCTTT. As protein: CASSPEYVAFF.

This clonotype was recorded a few times. The rearrangement joins TRBV20-1 to TRBJ2-5; 10 bases are a match to TRBD1. The CDR3 consists of 15 residues. Germline CDR1 is DFQATT and CDR2 is SNEGSKA (reference sequence). Losses at the gene ends were 0 bases for V and 3 bases for J; bases not matched to a gene: 4. The CDR3 DNA reads TGCAGTGCTAGAGATGCCGGGACAGGGGAAGAGACCCAGTACTTC. Protein product: CSARDAGTGEETQYF.

The rearrangement links TRBV6-1 to TRBJ1-5, with D tentatively TRBD1 (5 bases). CDR3 size: 17 residues. V lost 6 bases and J 1 base, leaving 19 bases between the germline ends. Germline CDR1 and CDR2: MNHNS and SASEGT. The CDR3 DNA follows: TGTGCCAGCAGACCCGGGACTAGCTATTGGAGCAATCAGCCCCAGCATTTT. Its protein is CASRPGTSYWSNQPQHF.